Listed here is a single TCR beta chain. How the authors handled the data: By means of reference gene primer amplification, nucleated cell counts were estimated. Assay: immunoSEQ multiplex PCR; the TCRdb copy retains only in-frame clones and omits some. Clonal size and the V and J genes are those of that table, whereas D and trimming came from the DNA. This table holds a few hundred thousand clones, roughly 85% found once. Trimming cost V 5 bases and J 6 bases; bases outside gene matches: 13. CDR3 length equals 16 residues. Looked up from germline, CDR1 is SNHLY and CDR2 is FYNNEI. The study drew participants aged 18 to 89 years from 20 to 30 US areas. Recovery meant two consecutive negative NP/OP PCR tests, professional clearance, or resolved symptoms. These data come from a study of blood T cell repertoires in COVID-19. Background on the study: The United States, Italy and Spain provided the acute and convalescent COVID-19 samples.

The receptor was isolated from a woman in her twenties or thirties who had recovered from COVID-19. Sequenced: PBMCs or T cells enriched from blood (not recorded which). The J gene is TRBJ2-7, the V gene TRBV2; TRBD1 matches at 10 bases. The CDR3, as DNA: TGTGCCAGCAGTAGGGGGTGGGACAGGGGCAAAAGCGAGCAGTACTTC. Protein: CASSRGWDRGKSEQYF.